There are many counts of the clone carrying this T cell receptor (beta chain). What it recognizes is unknown. The sample comes from a study of T cell repertoires in cytomegalovirus infection. General observations from the study: CMV-specific TCR beta clonotypes restricted by HLA-C dominated the ex vivo response. People with CMV and the relevant HLA were identified by cumulative public TCR beta family frequency.

The CDR3 consists of 16 residues. Germline values: CDR1 MGHRA, CDR2 YSYEKL. Trimming took off 4 bases at V and 0 bases at J, with 13 bases between the two ends. TCRdb reprocessed the reads via MiXCR and lists one record per CDR3 protein. The sample includes roughly 760,000 distinct CDR3 sequences, 35% to 40% seen only once; the top ten take around 2.6%. The sample consisted of PBMCs. The receptor comes from a human donor in good health (CMV status not recorded). Some clones in this sample may be carry-over from other donors' samples. V and J are TRBV4-1 and TRBJ1-3, with a possible D match to TRBD1 (6 bases). In nucleotides, the CDR3 is TGCGCCAGCAGCCCGGAAGGGGGGGGCTCTGGAAACACCATATATTTT. This translates into CASSPEGGGSGNTIYF.